This is a list of T cell receptor beta chains from one sample in a study of graft-versus-host responses after intestinal transplantation. Measured with immunoSEQ multiplex PCR; TCRdb has only the in-frame clones, and not every one. The sample comprises some 120,000 clones, around nine tenths of which are singletons, and about 0.18% rests with the top ten. No antigen has been identified for these receptors. Material: unstimulated CD4+ T cells sorted from spleen or lymph node cells, obtained before intestinal transplant. The receptors come from a human donor who received an intestinal transplant. Both conserved end residues are part of each CDR3. The D gene is left open where the match is weak. Part of the rows lack a size; the others show once, few, many or a class for expanded clones.

j_call clone_size v_call d_call cdr3_nt cdr3_aa
TRBJ1-3 . TRBV28 . TGTGCCAGCAGAGACAGAAACACCATATATTTT CASRDRNTIYF
TRBJ1-5 once TRBV28 TRBD1 TGTGCCAGCAGACGGACAGGGGTGCAGCCCCAGCATTTT CASRRTGVQPQHF
TRBJ2-3 . TRBV18 . TGTGCCAGCTCACCACTTGGCGGGGTTCCTAGCACAGATACGCAGTATTTT CASSPLGGVPSTDTQYF
TRBJ1-4 . TRBV6-1 . TGTGCCAGCTTAAAAGCCAGGACTAATGAAAAACTGTTTTTT CASLKARTNEKLFF
TRBJ1-1 . TRBV6-5 TRBD1 TGTGCCAGCCGGAAGACAGGGGGCATTGAAGCTTTCTTT CASRKTGGIEAFF
TRBJ2-3 . TRBV9 TRBD2 TGTGCCAGCAGCACCGGGACTAGCGGACGCACAGATACGCAGTATTTT CASSTGTSGRTDTQYF
TRBJ2-5 . TRBV28 TRBD2 TGTGCCAGCAGTCGACTAGCTTCAGAGACCCAGTACTTC CASSRLASETQYF
TRBJ2-2 once TRBV9 . TGTGCCAGCGCGACCTACGGGGGCACCGGGGAGCTGTTTTTT CASATYGGTGELFF
TRBJ1-4 . TRBV6-1 TRBD1 TGTGCCAGCATCCCCGACAGGGTGGTCGAAAAACTGTTTTTT CASIPDRVVEKLFF
TRBJ1-2 . TRBV9 TRBD1 TGTGCCAGCAGCCTTGGGACAGGGGATGGCTACACCTTC CASSLGTGDGYTF
TRBJ2-5 . TRBV5-4 . TGTGCCAGCAGCCCAAGGGGACGGGGGGCCCAAGAGACCCAGTACTTC CASSPRGRGAQETQYF
TRBJ1-2 . TRBV18 . TGTGCCAGCTCACGAGACAGTAACTATGGCTACACCTTC CASSRDSNYGYTF
TRBJ2-1 . TRBV19 TRBD1 TGTGCCAGTAGTATCCCAGGGGGCAATGAGCAGTTCTTC CASSIPGGNEQFF
TRBJ2-7 . TRBV5-1 TRBD2 TGCGCCAGCAACTTGGGACTAGCGGGAAATTACGAGCAGTACTTC CASNLGLAGNYEQYF
TRBJ2-7 . TRBV5-1 . TGCGCCAGCAGCCCGGACAGCTTCTACGAGCAGTACTTC CASSPDSFYEQYF
TRBJ2-1 . TRBV28 TRBD2 TGTGCCACCCTCGGGGGGGAGTTCTTC CATLGGEFF
TRBJ2-7 few TRBV6-5 . TGTGCCACCAGGGGGACAGCGGGCTACGAGCAGTACTTC CATRGTAGYEQYF
TRBJ2-5 . TRBV9 TRBD2 TGTGCCAGCAGCGGGGGACTAGCGATCCTTGGCCAAGAGACCCAGTACTTC CASSGGLAILGQETQYF
TRBJ2-5 . TRBV7-8 . TGTGCCAGCAGCCAAGTAGGGGCGACCCAGTACTTC CASSQVGATQYF
TRBJ1-3 once TRBV28 . TGTGCCAGCCAGACCGACACCCGCTCTGGAAACACCATATATTTT CASQTDTRSGNTIYF
TRBJ2-7 . TRBV5-4 TRBD2 TGTGCCAGCAGCAAGAGGACTAGCGGGGGGGCCTGGGGTCTTGGGTACGAGCAGTACTTC CASSKRTSGGAWGLGYEQYF
TRBJ1-5 . TRBV7-8 TRBD1 TGTGCCAGCAGCGGAAAGACAGGGGGCGGACAGCCCCAGCATTTT CASSGKTGGGQPQHF
TRBJ1-5 . TRBV4-3 . TGCGCCAGCAGCCAAACGGTCAGGGGTCAGCCCCAGCATTTT CASSQTVRGQPQHF
TRBJ2-3 . TRBV6-1 TRBD2 TGTGCCAGCAGTGGCCCCCGGGGGGTAGCAGTTAGTCCAGGCACAGATACGCAGTATTTT CASSGPRGVAVSPGTDTQYF
TRBJ2-7 . TRBV5-4 . TGTGCCAGCAGCTTGGCCACGAGGGGGGAGCAGTACTTC CASSLATRGEQYF
TRBJ2-2 . TRBV5-6 . TGTGCCAGCAGCTTGGATCTTCTAGCTAGGGAGCTGTTTTTT CASSLDLLARELFF
TRBJ1-1 . TRBV5-8 . TGTGCCAGCAGCTTGTACTCTGTTGGAGAGGCGGACACTGAAGCTTTCTTT CASSLYSVGEADTEAFF
TRBJ2-1 once TRBV5-1 . TGCGCCAGCGCGTTGGGACCACAGGGACAAAGGGCCAATGAGCAGTTCTTC CASALGPQGQRANEQFF
TRBJ2-6 . TRBV7-9 TRBD1 TGTGCCAGCAGCTTAAAGGGGACAGGGGGTTCTGGGGCCAACGTCCTGACTTTC CASSLKGTGGSGANVLTF
TRBJ1-1 . TRBV29-1 . TGCAGCGTTGGGGAGACCCTTGAAGCTTTCTTT CSVGETLEAFF
TRBJ2-7 . TRBV4-1 TRBD1 TGCGCCAGCAGCCACCCGGACAGGGAAGACTACGAGCAGTACTTC CASSHPDREDYEQYF
TRBJ1-2 . TRBV5-4 TRBD1 TGTGCCAGCAGCATGGGCGGGACAGGGGGCAGATACTATGGCTACACCTTC CASSMGGTGGRYYGYTF
TRBJ2-2 . TRBV6-5 . TGTGCCAGCAGTATCTCGGGGGCCGGGGAGCTGTTTTTT CASSISGAGELFF
TRBJ2-2 . TRBV2 TRBD1 TGTGCCAGCAGTGACCGGGGACAGGGAACCGGGGAGCTGTTTTTT CASSDRGQGTGELFF
TRBJ2-3 once TRBV7-9 TRBD1 TGTGCCAGCAGCTTTTCAGGGGGCGATACGCAGTATTTT CASSFSGGDTQYF
TRBJ2-2 . TRBV5-6 TRBD2 TGTGCCAGCAGCTTTTCTGGACTAGCAGCGAACACCGGGGAGCTGTTTTTT CASSFSGLAANTGELFF
TRBJ2-7 . TRBV6-6 . TGTGCCAGCAGTTACTCGAGCCGGTACTCCTACGAGCAGTACTTC CASSYSSRYSYEQYF
TRBJ2-7 few TRBV7-2 . TGTGCCAGCAGCTCCCAAGGGGGAGCCTACGAGCAGTACTTC CASSSQGGAYEQYF
TRBJ2-2 . TRBV5-1 . TGCGCCAGCAGCTTGGCAGGTGCGAACACCGGGGAGCTGTTTTTT CASSLAGANTGELFF
TRBJ1-1 . TRBV6-1 . TGTGCCAGCAACGGTGAAGTAATCCAGAACACTGAAGCTTTCTTT CASNGEVIQNTEAFF
TRBJ2-5 once TRBV18 TRBD2 TGTGCCAGCTCACTTTTTTCGACTAGCGGACAAGAGACCCAGTACTTC CASSLFSTSGQETQYF
TRBJ2-2 . TRBV11-2 TRBD1 TGTGCCAGCAGCTTACGAGTAGGACAGGGGGCCGGGGAGCTGTTTTTT CASSLRVGQGAGELFF
TRBJ1-5 . TRBV28 . TGTGCCAGCAAACCCATCCAGCGCCATAGCAATCAGCCCCAGCATTTT CASKPIQRHSNQPQHF
TRBJ2-1 . TRBV5-1 TRBD2 TGCGCCAGCAGCCACTACGGGACTAGTAGGAATGAGCAGTTCTTC CASSHYGTSRNEQFF
TRBJ1-2 once TRBV7-2 TRBD1 TGTGCCAGCAGGACAGGGGGCAATGGCTACACCTTC CASRTGGNGYTF
TRBJ2-7 few TRBV18 TRBD1 TGTGCCAGCTCAACAGGGGCCCCCGGCCACGAGCAGTACTTC CASSTGAPGHEQYF
TRBJ1-3 . TRBV27 . TGTGCCAGCAGGGCCCGACAGGGAAACACCATATATTTT CASRARQGNTIYF
TRBJ2-4 . TRBV6-1 . TGTGCCAGCAGTGAAACCGTACATCCATTAGCCAAAAACATTCAGTACTTC CASSETVHPLAKNIQYF
TRBJ2-1 . TRBV27 TRBD2 TGTGCCAGCAGTTCCCCTAGCGGGAGGCGCTACAATGAGCAGTTCTTC CASSSPSGRRYNEQFF
TRBJ2-7 . TRBV29-1 TRBD2 TGCAGCGTTGATCCGGGACTAGGAACAGGCGAGCAGTACTTC CSVDPGLGTGEQYF
TRBJ2-7 . TRBV27 TRBD1 TGTGCCAGCAGTCCTCGGACAGGGGCGCGCTCGGCCTCCTACGAGCAGTACTTC CASSPRTGARSASYEQYF
TRBJ2-3 . TRBV21-1 . TGTGCCAGTCGTGCAGGGTTTACAGATACGCAGTATTTT CASRAGFTDTQYF
TRBJ2-5 . TRBV7-9 TRBD2 TGTGCCAGCAGCCGACGAGTTGCGGGGGGGTCGGAAGAGACCCAGTACTTC CASSRRVAGGSEETQYF
TRBJ1-1 few TRBV29-1 . TGCAGCGGGGGAACAGGGAACACTGAAGCTTTCTTT CSGGTGNTEAFF
TRBJ2-3 . TRBV18 TRBD2 TGTGCCAGCTCACCCCCTGGGACTAGCGGGGGCGAGCAGTATTTT CASSPPGTSGGEQYF
TRBJ2-5 . TRBV11-2 . TGTGCCAGCAGCTGGCTAGTAAGGGAGACCCAGTACTTC CASSWLVRETQYF
TRBJ1-5 . TRBV21-1 . TGTGCCAGCAGCAAAGGGGACAGGGTATCCTCGCCCCAGCATTTT CASSKGDRVSSPQHF
TRBJ1-4 . TRBV7-9 . TGTGCCAGCAGCAAAAAGGGGGGGAATGAAAAACTGTTTTTT CASSKKGGNEKLFF
TRBJ2-3 . TRBV4-1 TRBD2 TGCGCCAGCAGCCGGACTAGCGGGGGGGGAGTGGATACGCAGTATTTT CASSRTSGGGVDTQYF
TRBJ2-1 . TRBV5-1 . TGCGCCAGCAGCTTGGCCCCCGGGACTTGGAATGAGCAGTTCTTC CASSLAPGTWNEQFF